This entry features one TCR beta chain sequence. Germline lookup yields CDR1 MNHNS and CDR2 SASEGT. The CDR3 is 14 residues long. V was shortened by 6 bases and J by 6 bases, with 15 bases between the two germline ends. Measured with immunoSEQ multiplex PCR; TCRdb has only the in-frame clones, and not every one. Counted here are about 48,000 clones, 80% to 95% occurring once; the ten biggest clones make up less than 0.5%. The data were obtained in a study of T cell changes during pregnancy in multiple sclerosis. The sequencing here drew on CD4+ T cells from peripheral blood mononuclear cells, taken in the third trimester of pregnancy. The TCR sequence derives from a female donor with multiple sclerosis, enrolled in a pregnancy study. The chain is built from TRBV6-1 and TRBJ2-1; D is perhaps TRBD1 (6 bases). The DNA for the CDR3 is TGTGCCAGCAGCACTCAGGGGCCCGCCAATGAGCAGTTCTTC. Translating gives CASSTQGPANEQFF.